The 10 T cell receptor beta chains below all came from one sample that was sequenced in a study of blood T cell repertoires in COVID-19. Libraries were prepared by immunoSEQ multiplex PCR; TCRdb keeps only in-frame clonotypes and omits some of them. The sample has 70,000 or so clones, about 89% seen once. Sequencing input: peripheral blood. Receptor source: a man aged 55 to 70 with acute or convalescent COVID-19.

The J gene is TRBJ2-3, the V gene TRBV11-2, with D perhaps TRBD2 (5 bases). CDR3 length equals 17 residues. Per germline, CDR1 SGHAT and CDR2 FQNNGV. V was pared by 0 bases and J by 1 base, with 14 bases between. DNA of the CDR3: TGTGCCAGCAGCTTAGATCGGAGGATCGGCCGCACAGATACGCAGTATTTT. This gives the protein CASSLDRRIGRTDTQYF.

V usage is TRBV6-5 and J usage is TRBJ2-1; 10 bases match TRBD2. The CDR3 runs to 14 residues. Germline V lookup: CDR1 MNHEY, CDR2 SVGAGI. The V and J ends lost 7 bases and 6 bases, in that order; junction bases with no gene match: 6. The CDR3 nucleotides are TGTGCCAGCACCCCTAGCGGGGGAACCAATGAGCAGTTCTTC. Encoded protein: CASTPSGGTNEQFF.

The J gene is TRBJ2-1, the V gene TRBV18, with unresolved D. V was shortened by 6 bases and J by 8 bases, with 11 bases between the two germline ends. CDR3 size: 12 residues. In germline, CDR1 is KGHSH, CDR2 LQKENI. CDR3 DNA sequence: TGTGCCAGCTCCCTCCCGAGATATGAGCAGTTCTTC. It translates to CASSLPRYEQFF. The variable domain in full, completed from reference TRBV18 and TRBJ2-1, reads NAGVMQNPRHLVRRRGQEARLRCSPMKGHSHVYWYRQLPEEGLKFMVYLQKENIIDESGMPKERFSAEFPKEGPSILRIQQVVRGDSAAYFCASSLPRYEQFFGPGTRLTVL.

V usage is TRBV7-3 and J usage is TRBJ1-3; D remains ambiguous. Germline V gives CDR1 SGHTA, CDR2 FQGTGA. Trimming stripped 3 bases from V and 0 bases from J, with 9 bases between. CDR3 length: 15 amino acids. In nucleotides, the CDR3 is TGTGCCAGCAGCTTTGTCAGCGGCTCTGGAAACACCATATATTTT. It yields the protein CASSFVSGSGNTIYF.

V is TRBV18 and J is TRBJ2-1; tentatively, D is TRBD1 (5 bases). This CDR3 region has 13 residues. The V end lost 1 base, the J end lost 5 bases, and 6 bases lay between the germline ends. Germline lookup yields CDR1 KGHSH and CDR2 LQKENI. The CDR3 DNA follows: TGTGCCAGCTCACCACTCAGGGACAATGAGCAGTTCTTC. Translation: CASSPLRDNEQFF.

This clone was detected only a few times. The chain carries TRBV18 and TRBJ1-1; no clear D gene. This CDR3 is 16 amino acids long. Trimming removed 2 bases from V and 1 base from J, with 14 bases in between. Germline CDR1 KGHSH, CDR2 LQKENI. The CDR3 loop reads CASSPIGAGSNTEAFF. The CDR3 bases are TGTGCCAGCTCACCAATCGGCGCGGGCTCGAACACTGAAGCTTTCTTT.

As regards this clone: Other DNA variants within this sample encode the same CDR3. V and J are TRBV12-3 or TRBV12-4 and TRBJ2-2, with D possibly TRBD2 on 7 matching bases. The ends were cut back, 8 bases at V and 8 bases at J, with 12 bases in the middle. The CDR3 consists of 12 residues. Here the CDR3 DNA reads TGTGCCAGCGGGGGGGCGGGGGGGGAGCTGTTTTTT. This codes for CASGGAGGELFF.

The J gene is TRBJ2-2, the V gene TRBV19; 7 nucleotides agree with TRBD2. The CDR3 runs 15 residues. Germline CDR1 LNHDA, CDR2 SQIVND (reference sequence). V was clipped by 2 bases and J by 4 bases; unmatched bases: 4. This CDR3 reads CASSIRLAATGELFF. As DNA, the CDR3 is TGTGCCAGTAGTATACGCCTAGCGGCCACCGGGGAGCTGTTTTTT.

The J gene is TRBJ1-2, the V gene TRBV5-4; TRBD1 agrees at 9 bases. CDR3 length equals 13 residues. V lost 3 bases and J lost 8; bases outside the gene matches: 5. Germline-derived CDR1 and CDR2 are SGHNT and YYREEE (reference sequence). CDR3 nucleotides: TGTGCCAGCAGCTATCAACAGGGGGCCGGCTACACCTTC. Protein product: CASSYQQGAGYTF.

This chain uses TRBV27 with TRBJ2-7; D remains ambiguous. Germline CDR1 is MNHEY and CDR2 is SMNVEV (reference sequence). The CDR3 covers 13 residues. The ends were cut back, 5 bases at V and 0 bases at J, with 8 bases in the middle. CDR3 DNA: TGTGCCAGCAGTCCCCCAGGCTCCTACGAGCAGTACTTC. This encodes CASSPPGSYEQYF.